One sample yielded the 19 T cell receptor beta chains listed below, sequenced in a study of shared clonotypes between healthy human individuals. Assay used: immunoSEQ multiplex PCR; TCRdb lists only in-frame clones, some missing. This sample has 980,000 or so clones, with approximately 76% found just once. The sample taken for sequencing was memory CD4+ T cells sorted from blood. Indicated subset: CD45RA-negative fraction. The receptors were sampled from a man aged 18 to 29 in good health.

This chain connects TRBV10-2 to TRBJ2-7, with 9 bases fitting TRBD2. CDR3 size: 16 residues. Germline V gene data show CDR1 as WSHSY and CDR2 as SAAADI. Unmatched junction bases numbered 6, after V lost 0 bases and J lost 3 bases. For the CDR3, the DNA is TGCGCCAGCAGTGAGTCGGGGGCTAGCGGGGTCTACGAGCAGTACTTC. Translated, it gives CASSESGASGVYEQYF.

The chain employs TRBV6-1 and TRBJ1-3; TRBD1 agrees at 7 bases. Trimming removed 5 bases from V and 0 bases from J; junction bases left unmatched: 7. CDR1 and CDR2 (germline): MNHNS, SASEGT. The CDR3 consists of 16 residues. In DNA, the CDR3 is TGTGCCAGCAGTCAAGGGACAGCCATCTCTGGAAACACCATATATTTT. The encoded protein is CASSQGTAISGNTIYF.

V is TRBV25-1 and J is TRBJ1-4; a possible D gene is TRBD1 (5 bases). The CDR3 loop spans 14 amino acids. Germline V CDR1 and CDR2: MGHDK, SYGVNS. Trimming took off 7 bases at V and 6 bases at J, with 15 bases between the two ends. The CDR3: CASTRRWGDEKLFF. The DNA for the CDR3 is TGTGCCAGCACCAGGCGGTGGGGGGATGAAAAACTGTTTTTT. The full variable domain, rest sourced from reference TRBV25-1 and TRBJ1-4, is EADIYQTPRYLVIGTGKKITLECSQTMGHDKMYWYQQDPGMELHLIHYSYGVNSTEKGDLSSESTVSRIRTEHFPLTLESARPSHTSQYLCASTRRWGDEKLFFGSGTQLSVL.

The chain joins TRBV10-3 to TRBJ2-1; 8 bases map to TRBD2. The V segment lost 10 bases and the J segment 0 bases; nucleotides outside the gene matches: 5. The germline V gene has CDR1 ENHRY and CDR2 SYGVKD. The CDR3 runs to 14 residues. The CDR3, as DNA: TGTGCCACCACAGCGGGGGACTCCTACAATGAGCAGTTCTTC. Protein: CATTAGDSYNEQFF.

The rearrangement joins TRBV30 to TRBJ2-2; 12 nucleotides align to TRBD1. Looked up from germline, CDR1 is GTSNPN and CDR2 is SVGIG (reference sequence). This CDR3 comprises 15 residues. V dropped 5 bases and J dropped 7; count of bases not matched to a gene: 8. The CDR3 loop reads CAWGTGGGTYGELFF. In DNA form, the CDR3 reads TGTGCCTGGGGGACAGGGGGCGGGACATACGGGGAGCTGTTTTTT.

The chain employs TRBV19 and TRBJ2-2; D ambiguous. Trimming removed 5 bases from V and 0 bases from J, with 7 bases in between. The germline V gene encodes CDR1 LNHDA and CDR2 SQIVND (reference sequence). The length of the CDR3 is 14 residues. The CDR3 DNA reads TGTGCCAGTAGTCTTCCAGCGAACACCGGGGAGCTGTTTTTT. Its protein is CASSLPANTGELFF.

The V and J genes are TRBV4-2 and TRBJ2-5, with 8 bases fitting TRBD2. This CDR3 is 15 amino acids long. Per the germline V gene, CDR1 is LGHNA and CDR2 is YNFKEQ. V gave up 4 bases and J gave up 4 bases; unmatched junction bases: 8. The CDR3 DNA follows: TGTGCCAGCAGCCCAACGGGGGGGAGGGCAGAGACCCAGTACTTC. Protein sequence: CASSPTGGRAETQYF.

The rearrangement links TRBV6-5 to TRBJ2-7; possibly TRBD1 for D (6 bases). The CDR3 spans 14 residues. V was clipped by 4 bases and J by 3 bases, with 13 bases between them. Germline CDR1 MNHEY, CDR2 SVGAGI. CDR3 DNA sequence: TGTGCCAGCAGTTCCACAGGGTCCGGCTACGAGCAGTACTTC. Its translation is CASSSTGSGYEQYF.

The V gene is TRBV6-6, the J gene TRBJ2-3; 10 positions agree with TRBD1. Per the germline V gene, CDR1 is MNHNY and CDR2 is SVGAGI (reference sequence). CDR3 length: 15 residues. The V gene end was trimmed by 4 bases and the J gene end by 4 bases; junction bases not matched to a gene: 5. Here the CDR3 reads CASSSGQGFADTQYF. The CDR3 coding sequence is TGTGCCAGCAGTTCGGGACAGGGGTTCGCAGATACGCAGTATTTT.

CDR3 loop: CASSYGQGIGEQYF. DNA of the CDR3: TGTGCCAGCAGTTACGGACAGGGAATCGGCGAGCAGTACTTC. The rearrangement links TRBV6-6 to TRBJ2-7; TRBD1 matches at 8 bases. Trimming at V came to 2 bases and at J to 6 bases, leaving 6 bases not matched to a gene. Germline CDR1 is MNHNY and CDR2 is SVGAGI (reference sequence). The CDR3 loop spans 14 amino acids.

There are a few counts of this clone. The rearrangement joins TRBV4-3 to TRBJ2-1; perhaps TRBD1 as D (6 bases). This CDR3 is built from 16 residues. Looked up from germline, CDR1 is LGHNA and CDR2 is YSLEER. With 1 base removed from V and 7 bases from J, the gap between germline ends came to 17 bases. CDR3 coding DNA: TGCGCCAGCAGCCAAGGAAACAGGGTATTAGGAAATGAGCAGTTCTTC. Translating it yields CASSQGNRVLGNEQFF.

The chain has TRBV30 and TRBJ2-3; the match to TRBD2 covers 13 bases. The CDR3 covers 16 residues. Germline V CDR1 and CDR2: GTSNPN, SVGIG (reference sequence). Unmatched junction bases numbered 3, after V lost 2 bases and J lost 1 base. CDR3 sequence (DNA): TGTGCCTGGAGTTCCGGGACTAGCGGGGGCACAGATACGCAGTATTTT. Protein sequence: CAWSSGTSGGTDTQYF.

In DNA form, the CDR3 reads TGTGCCAGCAGCTTAGGGCTAGTAGGCAATGAGCAGTTCTTC. It yields the protein CASSLGLVGNEQFF. The V call is TRBV11-3, the J call TRBJ2-1; D is uncertain. Germline values: CDR1 SGHNT, CDR2 YENEEA. V lost 1 base, J lost 6 bases, and 10 bases lay in between. CDR3 size: 14 residues.

This sequence joins TRBV19 and TRBJ2-3, with 8 bases identical to TRBD2. This CDR3 is built from 12 residues. V shed 9 bases and J 1 base; nucleotides not matched to a gene: 0. Germline V gives CDR1 LNHDA, CDR2 SQIVND (reference sequence). CDR3 amino acids: CASGGGTDTQYF. The CDR3 bases are TGTGCCAGCGGGGGGGGCACAGATACGCAGTATTTT.

The chain is built from TRBV7-2 and TRBJ2-3, with 7 bases fitting TRBD2. Losses at the gene ends were 3 bases for V and 3 bases for J; bases not matched to a gene: 6. The germline V gene encodes CDR1 SGHTA and CDR2 FQGNSA. The CDR3 covers 15 residues. The CDR3, as DNA: TGTGCCAGCAGCTTTGAGGGAGGGCCAACAGATACGCAGTATTTT. It is translated as CASSFEGGPTDTQYF.

This clone turned up a few times. Other DNA sequences in the same sample also yield this CDR3. The chain recombines TRBV4-1 with TRBJ1-2, with TRBD1 as a possible D gene (5 bases). This CDR3 has 14 amino acids. With 0 bases removed from V and 5 bases from J, the gap between germline ends came to 10 bases. Germline CDR1 MGHRA, CDR2 YSYEKL. This chain's CDR3 is CASSQDDRAYGYTF. In DNA form, the CDR3 reads TGCGCCAGCAGCCAAGACGACAGAGCTTATGGCTACACCTTC.

This clone has more than one count but fewer than ten. The chain carries TRBV18 and TRBJ2-4, with D uncertain. The CDR3 is made up of 13 amino acids. CDR1 is KGHSH and CDR2 is LQKENI in the germline V gene. Trimming stripped 5 bases from V and 8 bases from J, with 13 bases between. CDR3 sequence: CASSSDPVDIQYF. CDR3 nucleotides: TGTGCCAGCTCAAGCGACCCGGTAGACATTCAGTACTTC.

This clone was counted only a few times. V and J are TRBV25-1 and TRBJ1-6; D is unresolved. V was pared by 4 bases and J by 9 bases, with 10 bases between. The length of the CDR3 is 13 residues. The germline V gene encodes CDR1 MGHDK and CDR2 SYGVNS. CDR3 amino acids: CASSGGDRSPLHF. The CDR3 DNA sequence: TGTGCCAGCAGTGGCGGGGATCGTTCACCCCTCCACTTT.

This sequence joins TRBV30 and TRBJ2-7; D might be TRBD2 (5 bases). Trimming stripped 1 base from V and 6 bases from J, with 13 bases between. This CDR3 has 13 residues. Germline CDR1 is GTSNPN and CDR2 is SVGIG (reference sequence). The CDR3 DNA sequence: TGTGCCTGGAGTGCCACCCCAGGAGGCGAGCAGTACTTC. Translation: CAWSATPGGEQYF.